This T cell receptor (beta chain) was identified in a study of blood T cells in healthy people across ages. A second PCR of roughly 7 to 11 cycles used a sample-barcoded 5' primer and a J-beta primer mix. Each single sample gave us at least 2.5 million CDR3-containing paired-end reads. TCRdb re-derived calls from the 5' RACE reads in MiXCR, one entry per CDR3 protein. Seen here are fewer than 750,000 distinct CDR3 sequences, around 52% observed once, and the top ten hold about 13%. Comment on this clonotype: The target antigen is unknown.

CDR3 length: 13 residues. Germline V CDR1 and CDR2: SGHVS, FNYEAQ. V was trimmed by 4 bases and J by 7 bases, leaving 12 bases between them. General study findings and limits: There was a strong correlation between TCR beta diversity and naive T cell percentage. A roughly linear fall in TCR beta diversity per million T cells was seen with increasing age.

The V gene is TRBV7-6, the J gene TRBJ2-3; no reliable D call. Material for sequencing was blood. The sequence came from a woman aged 80 or older in good health. The CDR3 is CASSSSADYTQYF. The CDR3 DNA is TGTGCCAGCAGCTCGTCGGCCGATTATACGCAGTATTTT.